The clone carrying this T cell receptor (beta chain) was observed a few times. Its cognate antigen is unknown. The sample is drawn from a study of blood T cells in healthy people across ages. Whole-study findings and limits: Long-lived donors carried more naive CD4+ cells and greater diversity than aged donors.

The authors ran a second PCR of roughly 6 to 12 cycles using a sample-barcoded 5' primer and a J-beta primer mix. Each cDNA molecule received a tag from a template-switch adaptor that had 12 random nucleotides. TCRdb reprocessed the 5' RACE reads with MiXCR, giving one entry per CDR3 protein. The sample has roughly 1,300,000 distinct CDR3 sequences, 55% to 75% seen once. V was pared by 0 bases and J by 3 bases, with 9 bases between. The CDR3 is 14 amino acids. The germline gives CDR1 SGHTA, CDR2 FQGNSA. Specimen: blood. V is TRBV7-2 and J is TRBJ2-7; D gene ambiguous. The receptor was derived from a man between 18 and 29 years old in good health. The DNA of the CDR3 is TGTGCCAGCAGCTTAGCGGGGTGGGGCTACGAGCAGTACTTC. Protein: CASSLAGWGYEQYF.